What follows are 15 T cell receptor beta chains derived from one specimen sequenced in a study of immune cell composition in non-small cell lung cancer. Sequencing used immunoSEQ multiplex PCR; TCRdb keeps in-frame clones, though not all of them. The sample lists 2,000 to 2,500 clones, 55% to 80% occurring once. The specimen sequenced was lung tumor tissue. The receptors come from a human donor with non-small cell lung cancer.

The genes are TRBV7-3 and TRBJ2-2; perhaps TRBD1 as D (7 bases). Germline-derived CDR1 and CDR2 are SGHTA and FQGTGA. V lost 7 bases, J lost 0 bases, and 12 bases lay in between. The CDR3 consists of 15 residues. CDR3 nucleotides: TGTGCCAGCACCAGGGGGGAACCGAACACCGGGGAGCTGTTTTTT. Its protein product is CASTRGEPNTGELFF. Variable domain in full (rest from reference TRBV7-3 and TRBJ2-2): GAGVSQTPSNKVTEKGKYVELRCDPISGHTALYWYRQSLGQGPEFLIYFQGTGAADDSGLPNDRFFAVRPEGSVSTLKIQRTERGDSAVYLCASTRGEPNTGELFFGEGSRLTVL.

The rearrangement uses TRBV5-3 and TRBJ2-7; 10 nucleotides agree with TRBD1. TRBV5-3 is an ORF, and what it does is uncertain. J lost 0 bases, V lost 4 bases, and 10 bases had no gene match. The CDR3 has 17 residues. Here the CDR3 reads CARSLGTGVFFSYEQYF. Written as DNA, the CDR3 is TGTGCCAGAAGCCTTGGGACAGGGGTTTTTTTCTCCTACGAGCAGTACTTC.

The CDR3 coding sequence is TGTGCCAGCAGCTCGTTTGGGGACAGGGGGATTCAGCCCCAGCATTTT. As protein: CASSSFGDRGIQPQHF. The J gene is TRBJ1-5, the V gene TRBV5-6; TRBD1 agrees at 11 bases. CDR1 and CDR2 from the germline V gene are SGHDT and YYEEEE. With 3 bases clipped from V and 6 bases from J, the junction kept 8 bases outside the gene matches. This CDR3 is 16 amino acids long. The whole variable domain, remainder taken from reference TRBV5-6 and TRBJ1-5, is DAGVTQSPTHLIKTRGQQVTLRCSPKSGHDTVSWYQQALGQGPQFIFQYYEEEERQRGNFPDRFSGHQFPNYSSELNVNALLLGDSALYLCASSSFGDRGIQPQHFGDGTRLSIL.

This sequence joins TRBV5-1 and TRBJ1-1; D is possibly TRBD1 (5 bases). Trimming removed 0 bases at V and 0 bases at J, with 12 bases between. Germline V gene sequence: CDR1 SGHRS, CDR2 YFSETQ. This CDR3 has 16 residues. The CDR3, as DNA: TGCGCCAGCAGCTTGGCCGGGGGAGTATTGAACACTGAAGCTTTCTTT. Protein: CASSLAGGVLNTEAFF. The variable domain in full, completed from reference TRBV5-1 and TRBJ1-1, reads KAGVTQTPRYLIKTRGQQVTLSCSPISGHRSVSWYQQTPGQGLQFLFEYFSETQRNKGNFPGRFSGRQFSNSRSEMNVSTLELGDSALYLCASSLAGGVLNTEAFFGQGTRLTVV.

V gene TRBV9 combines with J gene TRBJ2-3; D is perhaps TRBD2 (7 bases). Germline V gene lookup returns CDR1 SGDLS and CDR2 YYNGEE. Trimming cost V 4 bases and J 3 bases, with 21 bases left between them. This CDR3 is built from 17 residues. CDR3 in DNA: TGTGCCAGCAGCCAAGGTGTGGGGGGGGGCAGGACAGATACGCAGTATTTT. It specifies CASSQGVGGGRTDTQYF.

DNA for the CDR3: TGTGCCAGCAGTCGCAGGGGGATCACTGAAGCTTTCTTT. Amino acid sequence: CASSRRGITEAFF. The gene calls are TRBV28 and TRBJ1-1, with 7 bases matching TRBD1. Germline loops: CDR1 MDHEN, CDR2 SYDVKM. This CDR3 region has 13 residues. Unmatched junction bases numbered 4, after V lost 5 bases and J lost 4 bases.

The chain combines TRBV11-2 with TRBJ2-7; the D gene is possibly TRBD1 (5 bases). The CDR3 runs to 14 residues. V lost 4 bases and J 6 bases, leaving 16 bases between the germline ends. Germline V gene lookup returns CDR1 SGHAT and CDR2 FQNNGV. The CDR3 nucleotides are TGTGCCAGCAGCTCCGTAACAGGTACGGGCGAGCAGTACTTC. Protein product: CASSSVTGTGEQYF. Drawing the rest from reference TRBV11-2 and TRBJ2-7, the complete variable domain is EAGVAQSPRYKIIEKRQSVAFWCNPISGHATLYWYQQILGQGPKLLIQFQNNGVVDDSQLPKDRFSAERLKGVDSTLKIQPAKLEDSAVYLCASSSVTGTGEQYFGPGTRLTVT.

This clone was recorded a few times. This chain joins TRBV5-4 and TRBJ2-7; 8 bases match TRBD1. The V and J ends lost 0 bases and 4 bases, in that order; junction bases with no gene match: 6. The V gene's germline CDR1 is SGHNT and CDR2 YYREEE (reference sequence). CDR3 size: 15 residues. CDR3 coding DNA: TGTGCCAGCAGCTTGGGGGGACAGGACCGTTACGAGCAGTACTTC. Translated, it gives CASSLGGQDRYEQYF.

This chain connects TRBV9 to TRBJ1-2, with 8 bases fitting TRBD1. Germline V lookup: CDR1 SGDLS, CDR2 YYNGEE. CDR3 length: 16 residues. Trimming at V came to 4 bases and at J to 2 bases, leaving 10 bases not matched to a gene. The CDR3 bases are TGTGCCAGCAGCCCCCGGGCAGGGGGCCGAAACTATGGCTACACCTTC. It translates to CASSPRAGGRNYGYTF.

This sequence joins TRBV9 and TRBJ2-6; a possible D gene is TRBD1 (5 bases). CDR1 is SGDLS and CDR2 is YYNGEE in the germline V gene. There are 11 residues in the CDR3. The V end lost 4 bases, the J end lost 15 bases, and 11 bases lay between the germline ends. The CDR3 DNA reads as TGTGCCAGCAGCATCCAGGGTCCCCTGACTTTC. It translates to CASSIQGPLTF.

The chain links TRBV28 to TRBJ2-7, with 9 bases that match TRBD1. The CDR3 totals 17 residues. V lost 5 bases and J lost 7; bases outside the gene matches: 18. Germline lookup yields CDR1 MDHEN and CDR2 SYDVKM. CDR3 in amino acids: CASSPTYRQGERREQYF. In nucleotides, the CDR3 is TGTGCCAGCAGTCCCACCTATAGACAGGGGGAAAGGAGGGAGCAGTACTTC.

CDR3 region: CASTEFGERLSNQPQHF. As DNA, the CDR3 is TGTGCCAGCACCGAGTTCGGGGAGCGACTTAGCAATCAGCCCCAGCATTTT. V usage is TRBV28 and J usage is TRBJ1-5; D gene ambiguous. V was clipped by 7 bases and J by 0 bases, with 19 bases between them. CDR3 length: 17 amino acids. Per the germline V gene, CDR1 is MDHEN and CDR2 is SYDVKM.

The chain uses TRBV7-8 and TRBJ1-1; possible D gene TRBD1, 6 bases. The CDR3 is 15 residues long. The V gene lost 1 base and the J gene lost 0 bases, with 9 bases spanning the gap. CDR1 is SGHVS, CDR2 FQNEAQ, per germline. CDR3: CASSLVGQLNTEAFF. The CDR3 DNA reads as TGTGCCAGCAGCTTAGTCGGACAGCTGAACACTGAAGCTTTCTTT.

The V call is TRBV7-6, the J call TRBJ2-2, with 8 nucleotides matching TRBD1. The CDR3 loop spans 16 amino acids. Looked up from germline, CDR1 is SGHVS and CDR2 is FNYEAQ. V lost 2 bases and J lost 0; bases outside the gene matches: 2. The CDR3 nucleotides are TGTGCCAGCAGCTTATACAGGGGGGCGAACACCGGGGAGCTGTTTTTT. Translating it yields CASSLYRGANTGELFF.

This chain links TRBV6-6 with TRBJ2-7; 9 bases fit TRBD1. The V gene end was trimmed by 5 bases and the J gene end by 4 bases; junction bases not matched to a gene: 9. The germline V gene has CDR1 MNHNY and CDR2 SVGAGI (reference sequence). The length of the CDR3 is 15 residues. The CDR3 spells CASSGGRDRVYEQYF. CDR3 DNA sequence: TGTGCCAGCAGTGGAGGCCGGGACAGGGTGTACGAGCAGTACTTC.